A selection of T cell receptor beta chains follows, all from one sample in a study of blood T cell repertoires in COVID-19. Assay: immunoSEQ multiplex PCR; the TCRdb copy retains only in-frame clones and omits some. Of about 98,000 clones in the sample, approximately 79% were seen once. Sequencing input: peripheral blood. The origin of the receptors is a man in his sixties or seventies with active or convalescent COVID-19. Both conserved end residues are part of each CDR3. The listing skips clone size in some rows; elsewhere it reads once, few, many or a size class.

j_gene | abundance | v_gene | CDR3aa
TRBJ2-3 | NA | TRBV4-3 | CASSQDMGGGATDTQYF
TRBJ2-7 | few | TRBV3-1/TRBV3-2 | CASSQDLGAPYF
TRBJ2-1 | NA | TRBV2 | CASTKGAVIEQFF
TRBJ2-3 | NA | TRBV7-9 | CASSPVDTQYF
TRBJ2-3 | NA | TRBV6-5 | CASRAGTSGTDTQYF
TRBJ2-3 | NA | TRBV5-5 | CASSLGTGTSGGPQYF
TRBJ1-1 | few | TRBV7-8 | CASSTRQGNTEAFF
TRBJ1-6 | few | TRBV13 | CASSSGQGDSPLHF
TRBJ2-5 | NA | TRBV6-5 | CASRSETQYF
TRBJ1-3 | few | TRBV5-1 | CASSSGGNTIYF
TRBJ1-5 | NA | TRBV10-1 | CASSEAGQGDQPQHF
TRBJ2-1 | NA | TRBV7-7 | CASSPGPGEGNEQFF
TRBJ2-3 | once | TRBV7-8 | CASSLARGGEGYTQYF
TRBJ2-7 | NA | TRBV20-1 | CSARQGYEQYF
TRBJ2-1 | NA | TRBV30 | CAWSNLAGAQMDEQFF
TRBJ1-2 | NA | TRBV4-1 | CASSQDRFRPGDATNYGYTF
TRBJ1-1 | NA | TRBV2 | CANAGATEAFF
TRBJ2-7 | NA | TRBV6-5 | CASSSFYEQYF
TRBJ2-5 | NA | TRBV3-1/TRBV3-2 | CASSQDGETRYF
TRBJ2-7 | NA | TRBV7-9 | CASSGGNTYEQYF
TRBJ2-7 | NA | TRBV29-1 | CSVDPGQGALQYF
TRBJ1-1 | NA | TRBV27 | CASSFAGGNTEAFF
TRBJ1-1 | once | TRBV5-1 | CASSLRATTGYTEAFF
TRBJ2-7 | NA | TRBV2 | CASKSRQGSREQYF
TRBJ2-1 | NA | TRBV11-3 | CAIGGNLGEQFF
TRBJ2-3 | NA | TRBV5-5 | CASSFEAFTDTQYF
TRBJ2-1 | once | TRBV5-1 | CASSLAGQYTEQFF
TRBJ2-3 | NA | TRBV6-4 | CASSRLAGTDTQYF
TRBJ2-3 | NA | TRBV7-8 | CASSSTFGGGTDTQYF
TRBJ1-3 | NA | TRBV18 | CASSRGRDTAFNSGNTIYF
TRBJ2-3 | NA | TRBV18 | CASSPPLAGSPDTQYF